These 24 T cell receptor beta chains share one sample of origin, sequenced in a study of T cell responses to AZD1222 COVID-19 vaccine. TCRdb's copy holds only in-frame clones and misses some; the assay was immunoSEQ multiplex PCR. Altogether some 97,000 clones are present, nearly 95% being singletons, with the ten largest covering 1.5% to 2%. The source was peripheral blood, collected on day 0 of AZD1222 vaccination. The receptors here all came from an adult in good health.

V is TRBV7-9 and J is TRBJ2-7; D remains ambiguous. V was cut by 5 bases and J by 3 bases, with 17 bases left in between. Germline assignment: CDR1 SEHNR and CDR2 FQNEAQ (reference sequence). The CDR3 consists of 15 residues. The chain's CDR3 is CASSPPPVYSYEQYF. CDR3 bases: TGTGCCAGCAGCCCGCCACCGGTTTACAGCTACGAGCAGTACTTC.

This clone has only a few counts. The chain is built from TRBV5-1 and TRBJ2-6, with 9 bases matching TRBD1. Germline values: CDR1 SGHRS, CDR2 YFSETQ. CDR3 length equals 18 residues. The V and J ends lost 2 bases and 0 bases, in that order; junction bases with no gene match: 6. Here the CDR3 reads CASSFGTGYFSGANVLTF. CDR3 DNA sequence: TGCGCCAGCAGCTTCGGGACAGGGTATTTCTCTGGGGCCAACGTCCTGACTTTC.

The sample holds one count of this clone. This sequence joins TRBV7-9 and TRBJ1-1, with 7 positions matching TRBD1. With V trimmed by 5 bases and J by 1 base, 4 bases remained unmatched. Germline V lookup: CDR1 SEHNR, CDR2 FQNEAQ (reference sequence). The CDR3 is made up of 14 amino acids. The CDR3: CASSLWTGNTEAFF. The CDR3 DNA follows: TGTGCCAGCAGCCTATGGACAGGGAACACTGAAGCTTTCTTT.

The V gene is TRBV28, the J gene TRBJ1-5; D is ambiguous. Germline assignment: CDR1 MDHEN and CDR2 SYDVKM. V was trimmed by 3 bases and J by 3 bases, leaving 12 bases between them. The CDR3 consists of 15 residues. As DNA, the CDR3 is TGTGCCAGCAGTTTTGGTGTTTTAAACAATCAGCCCCAGCATTTT. This translates into CASSFGVLNNQPQHF.

This sequence joins TRBV3-1 (or the pseudogene TRBV3-2) and TRBJ1-5, with D tentatively TRBD1 (5 bases). Germline V gene sequence: CDR1 LGHDT, CDR2 YNNKEL (reference sequence). This CDR3 has 14 amino acids. The V end lost 1 base, the J end lost 6 bases, and 10 bases lay between the germline ends. The CDR3 region is CASSQVGGIQPQHF. The CDR3 DNA sequence: TGTGCCAGCAGCCAAGTGGGGGGTATTCAGCCCCAGCATTTT.

The chain uses TRBV5-4 and TRBJ1-2; a weak D match, TRBD1 (6 bases). V was trimmed by 4 bases and J by 2 bases, leaving 15 bases between them. The CDR3 extends over 15 amino acids. CDR1 and CDR2 from the germline V gene are SGHNT and YYREEE (reference sequence). The DNA for the CDR3 is TGTGCCAGCAGCAACACCGGGACAAGAAACTATGGCTACACCTTC. Its translation is CASSNTGTRNYGYTF.

The CDR3 nucleotides read TGTGCCAGCAGTTATGGGGCTAGCGGGAGGATTGAGCAGTTCTTC. Protein: CASSYGASGRIEQFF. The rearrangement links TRBV28 to TRBJ2-1; 11 bases align to TRBD2. V lost 4 bases and J lost 9; bases outside the gene matches: 8. The germline gives CDR1 MDHEN, CDR2 SYDVKM. This CDR3 comprises 15 residues.

The chain links TRBV5-8 to TRBJ2-7, with D possibly being TRBD1 (6 bases). V was shortened by 1 base and J by 3 bases, with 11 bases between the two germline ends. This CDR3 has 14 amino acids. Germline V lookup: CDR1 SGHTS, CDR2 YDEGEE. The CDR3 reads CASSLTGNLYEQYF. DNA for the CDR3: TGTGCCAGCAGCTTGACAGGGAATCTCTACGAGCAGTACTTC.

The J gene is TRBJ1-5, the V gene TRBV15; 7 bases fit TRBD1. After removal of 8 bases from V and 7 bases from J, the junction contained 8 bases not matched to a gene. This CDR3 spans 13 amino acids. Looked up from germline, CDR1 is LNHNV and CDR2 is YYDKDF (reference sequence). The CDR3 loop reads CATEENRGQPQHF. The CDR3 nucleotides are TGTGCCACCGAAGAAAACAGGGGCCAGCCCCAGCATTTT.

The chain has TRBV18 and TRBJ1-4; unclear D gene. Trimming took 6 bases from V and 0 from J, leaving 14 bases between them. The CDR3 covers 16 residues. The germline V gene has CDR1 KGHSH and CDR2 LQKENI. The CDR3 DNA follows: TGTGCCAGCTCGCCTACGGGTCCGGCAACTAATGAAAAACTGTTTTTT. Protein: CASSPTGPATNEKLFF.

This chain links TRBV4-1 with TRBJ1-1; no clear D gene. The V and J ends lost 2 bases and 1 base respectively, with 8 bases between them. The CDR3 extends over 14 amino acids. Germline values: CDR1 MGHRA, CDR2 YSYEKL. The CDR3, as DNA: TGCGCCAGCAGCCAATTAAGTGGGAACACTGAAGCTTTCTTT. Protein: CASSQLSGNTEAFF.

J is TRBJ1-2 and V is TRBV18; D gene uncertain. CDR3 length equals 14 residues. The germline gives CDR1 KGHSH, CDR2 LQKENI. V lost 1 base and J lost 0, with 6 bases in between. DNA of the CDR3: TGTGCCAGCTCACCACATCCGGCTAACTATGGCTACACCTTC. It yields the protein CASSPHPANYGYTF.

V usage is TRBV6-5 and J usage is TRBJ2-5, with 11 bases that match TRBD2. The CDR3 has 14 residues. V was clipped by 6 bases and J by 3 bases; unmatched bases: 3. Germline V gene data show CDR1 as MNHEY and CDR2 as SVGAGI. This chain's CDR3 is CASSPGLAEETQYF. CDR3 nucleotides: TGTGCCAGCAGCCCGGGACTAGCGGAAGAGACCCAGTACTTC.

This rearrangement joins TRBV7-8 to TRBJ2-2; tentative D call: TRBD2 (6 bases). CDR3 length equals 16 residues. CDR1 and CDR2 from the germline V gene are SGHVS and FQNEAQ. The ends were cut back, 1 base at V and 5 bases at J, with 14 bases in the middle. CDR3 amino acids: CASSLEAVAGTGELFF. CDR3 sequence (DNA): TGTGCCAGCAGCTTAGAAGCAGTGGCGGGGACCGGGGAGCTGTTTTTT.

The chain is built from TRBV13 and TRBJ1-2; D remains unclear. Germline V gene lookup returns CDR1 PRHDT and CDR2 FYEKMQ (reference sequence). Trimming took off 3 bases at V and 8 bases at J, with 10 bases between the two ends. The CDR3 has 12 amino acids. The CDR3 loop reads CASSFSTGGYTF. CDR3 coding DNA: TGTGCCAGCAGCTTCTCAACGGGGGGCTACACCTTC.

This rearrangement joins TRBV7-3 to TRBJ1-1; no firm D call. CDR1 is SGHTA and CDR2 is FQGTGA in the germline V gene. Between the trimmed V and J ends, which lost 0 bases and 2 bases, there was a span of 7 bases. The CDR3 has 14 amino acids. The DNA for the CDR3 is TGTGCCAGCAGCTTAACCCCGACAAACACTGAAGCTTTCTTT. This encodes CASSLTPTNTEAFF.

The V call is TRBV27, the J call TRBJ2-7, with 7 bases matching TRBD2. V lost 5 bases, J lost 0 bases, and 7 bases stayed unmatched. Looked up from germline, CDR1 is MNHEY and CDR2 is SMNVEV (reference sequence). The CDR3 is made up of 15 amino acids. This chain's CDR3 is CASSTLGTTSYEQYF. The CDR3 bases are TGTGCCAGCAGTACCTTAGGGACTACCTCCTACGAGCAGTACTTC.

V gene TRBV19 combines with J gene TRBJ2-3; a weak D match, TRBD2 (6 bases). The germline CDR1 and CDR2 sequences are LNHDA and SQIVND (reference sequence). The CDR3 runs 16 residues. The V gene lost 1 base and the J gene lost 5 bases, with 16 bases spanning the gap. The DNA of the CDR3 is TGTGCCAGTAGTATAGCCCCTAGCGTCAATGGAGATACGCAGTATTTT. Translated: CASSIAPSVNGDTQYF.

This chain joins TRBV11-2 and TRBJ2-1; TRBD2 matches at 11 bases. The CDR3 runs to 15 residues. The V segment lost 5 bases and the J segment 6 bases; nucleotides outside the gene matches: 6. Germline CDR1 SGHAT, CDR2 FQNNGV. The CDR3, as DNA: TGTGCCAGCAGCCCTACTAGCGGGAGAGTCAATGAGCAGTTCTTC. This translates into CASSPTSGRVNEQFF.

The chain carries TRBV27 and TRBJ2-7, with 7 nucleotides matching TRBD1. Looked up from germline, CDR1 is MNHEY and CDR2 is SMNVEV (reference sequence). V lost 3 bases, J lost 0 bases, and 5 bases stayed unmatched. This CDR3 has 15 residues. The CDR3 loop reads CASSFEGDSSYEQYF. Written as DNA, the CDR3 is TGTGCCAGCAGTTTCGAGGGGGACAGCTCCTACGAGCAGTACTTC.

The chain joins TRBV2 to TRBJ2-7; 8 bases align to TRBD2. Germline-derived CDR1 and CDR2 are SNHLY and FYNNEI. V was clipped by 1 base and J by 3 bases; unmatched bases: 5. The CDR3 sequence is 15 residues long. CDR3 DNA: TGTGCCAGCAGTGAAGGGCGGGGGGACTACTACGAGCAGTACTTC. It is translated as CASSEGRGDYYEQYF.

This clone showed up just once. The rearrangement links TRBV27 to TRBJ1-5; no clear D. This CDR3 is built from 13 residues. Germline assignment: CDR1 MNHEY and CDR2 SMNVEV (reference sequence). V shed 6 bases and J shed 4 bases, with 10 bases lying between them. CDR3 loop: CASRYGENQPQHF. The CDR3 DNA is TGTGCCAGCAGATACGGGGAGAATCAGCCCCAGCATTTT.

The genes are TRBV9 and TRBJ2-7; D remains unclear. CDR1 and CDR2 (germline): SGDLS, YYNGEE. CDR3 length: 13 residues. V was trimmed by 0 bases and J by 6 bases, leaving 10 bases between them. CDR3 coding DNA: TGTGCCAGCAGCGTAGCCGCATCGGGCGAGCAGTACTTC. It encodes CASSVAASGEQYF.

The genes are TRBV28 and TRBJ2-7; no clear D gene. The germline V gene has CDR1 MDHEN and CDR2 SYDVKM. The V end was cut by 5 bases, the J end by 7 bases, with 15 bases between. This CDR3 is built from 13 residues. CDR3 nucleotide sequence: TGTGCCAGCAGTGCCCCCAACGTGGGGGAGCAGTACTTC. It yields the protein CASSAPNVGEQYF.